What follows is one TCR beta chain and its context. Authors' data handling: Reference gene primer amplification gave nucleated cell count estimates. Sequencing used immunoSEQ multiplex PCR; TCRdb keeps in-frame clones, though not all of them. For V, J and clone size, that table is used; D and trimming come from the DNA. The sample consists of tens of thousands of clones, about 80% of them appearing once. The sample originates from a study of blood T cell repertoires in COVID-19. Study information: The study drew acute and convalescent COVID-19 samples from the United States, Italy and Spain.

The TCR sequence derives from a human donor in a cohort sampled during active COVID-19. Sequencing was performed on peripheral blood.

In DNA form, the CDR3 reads TGTGCCACCAGTGAGGGGGGTAGTGGCTACACCTTC. The encoded protein is CATSEGGSGYTF. The V call is TRBV24-1, the J call TRBJ1-2; possibly TRBD1 for D (5 bases). Germline loops: CDR1 KGHDR, CDR2 SFDVKD. The CDR3 consists of 12 residues. V lost 4 bases and J 7 bases, leaving 9 bases between the germline ends.